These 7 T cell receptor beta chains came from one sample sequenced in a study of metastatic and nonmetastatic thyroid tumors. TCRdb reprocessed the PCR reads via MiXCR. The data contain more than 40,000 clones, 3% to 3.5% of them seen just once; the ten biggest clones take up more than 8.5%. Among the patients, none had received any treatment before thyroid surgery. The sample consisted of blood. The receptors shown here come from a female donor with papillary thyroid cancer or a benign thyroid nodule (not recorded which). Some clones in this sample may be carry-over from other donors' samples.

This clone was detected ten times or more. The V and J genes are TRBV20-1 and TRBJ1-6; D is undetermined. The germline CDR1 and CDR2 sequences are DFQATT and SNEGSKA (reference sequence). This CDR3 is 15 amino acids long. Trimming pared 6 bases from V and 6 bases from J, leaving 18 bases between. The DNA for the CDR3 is TGCAGTGCCCGAGACGGAGGGTTCGGTAATTCACCCCTCCACTTT. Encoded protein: CSARDGGFGNSPLHF.

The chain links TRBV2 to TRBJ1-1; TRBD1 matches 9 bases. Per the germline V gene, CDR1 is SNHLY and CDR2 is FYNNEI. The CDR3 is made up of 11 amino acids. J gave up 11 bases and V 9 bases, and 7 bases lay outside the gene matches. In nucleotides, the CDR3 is TGTGCCAGGGGGACAGGGAGTCGGGCTTTCTTT. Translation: CARGTGSRAFF.

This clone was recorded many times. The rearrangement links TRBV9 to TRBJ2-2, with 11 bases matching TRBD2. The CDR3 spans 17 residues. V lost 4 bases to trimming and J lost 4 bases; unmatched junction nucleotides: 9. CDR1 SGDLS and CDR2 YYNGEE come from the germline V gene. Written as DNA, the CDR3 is TGTGCCAGCAGCTCCGGAGGTCTAGCGGGAGGCACCGGGGAGCTGTTTTTT. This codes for CASSSGGLAGGTGELFF.

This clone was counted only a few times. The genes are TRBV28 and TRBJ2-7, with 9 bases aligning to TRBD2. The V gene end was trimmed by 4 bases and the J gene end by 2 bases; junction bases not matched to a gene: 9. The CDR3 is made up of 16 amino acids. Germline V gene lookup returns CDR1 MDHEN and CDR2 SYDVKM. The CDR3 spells CASSWNSGSRAYEQYF. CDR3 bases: TGTGCCAGCAGTTGGAATAGCGGGAGTCGTGCCTACGAGCAGTACTTC.

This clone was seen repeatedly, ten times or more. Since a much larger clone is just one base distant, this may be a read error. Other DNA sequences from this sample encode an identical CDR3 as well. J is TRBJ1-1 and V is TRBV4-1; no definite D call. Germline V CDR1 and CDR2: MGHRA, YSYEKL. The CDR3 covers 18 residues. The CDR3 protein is CASSQGTPSQGGGTEAFF. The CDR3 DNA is TGCGCCAGCAGCCAAGGAACACCGTCCCAAGGTGGCGGAACTGAGGCTTTCTTT.

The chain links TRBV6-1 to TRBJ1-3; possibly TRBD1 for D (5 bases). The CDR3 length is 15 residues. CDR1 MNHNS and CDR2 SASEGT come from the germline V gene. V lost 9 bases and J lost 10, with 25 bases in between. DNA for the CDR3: TGTGCCAGTATTGAAGGGGCAGTACCTGAAAAGACCATATATTTT. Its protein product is CASIEGAVPEKTIYF.

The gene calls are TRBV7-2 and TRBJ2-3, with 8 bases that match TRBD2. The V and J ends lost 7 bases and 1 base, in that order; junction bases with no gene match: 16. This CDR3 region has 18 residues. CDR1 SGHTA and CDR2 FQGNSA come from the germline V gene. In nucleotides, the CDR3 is TGTGCCAGCATGGATCTTAGCGGGACGAAGGGCCGCACAGATACGCAGTATTTT. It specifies CASMDLSGTKGRTDTQYF.